Listed here are 28 T cell receptor beta chains from one sample, sequenced in a study of T cells in Graves' hyperthyroidism and ophthalmopathy. It was RNA transcripts that yielded the amplified TCR beta CDR3 regions. Primed by the HTBI set, a first-round RT-PCR was run on the TCR CDR3. TCRdb redid the calling of the multiplex PCR reads with MiXCR, one entry per CDR3 protein. The sample lists approximately 870,000 distinct CDR3 sequences, 35% to 40% seen once, with approximately 10% in the top ten. Sequenced material: blood. The receptors derive from a man aged 18 to 35 with Graves' hyperthyroidism.

The rearrangement joins TRBV5-8 to TRBJ1-2, with D maybe TRBD1 (5 bases). This CDR3 comprises 13 residues. Germline V lookup: CDR1 SGHTS, CDR2 YDEGEE. The V gene lost 4 bases and the J gene lost 4 bases, with 11 bases spanning the gap. The CDR3 loop is CASSLRQTYGYTF. CDR3 nucleotide sequence: TGTGCCAGCAGCCTTAGACAGACCTATGGCTACACCTTC.

This clonotype has just a few counts. V gene TRBV20-1 combines with J gene TRBJ2-7; 7 bases are shared with TRBD1. After removal of 5 bases from V and 2 bases from J, the junction contained 6 bases not matched to a gene. The length of the CDR3 is 13 residues. Germline CDR1 DFQATT, CDR2 SNEGSKA (reference sequence). CDR3 region: CSAWTQGPYEQYF. The CDR3 DNA follows: TGCAGTGCTTGGACACAGGGGCCCTACGAGCAGTACTTC.

This clonotype was detected ten times or more. The chain has TRBV10-3 and TRBJ1-2; TRBD1 matches 7 bases. Germline trimming cut 2 bases from V and 3 bases from J; bases unmatched to any gene: 3. The CDR3 sequence is 14 residues long. The V gene's germline CDR1 is ENHRY and CDR2 SYGVKD. This CDR3 reads CAISEEGAYYGYTF. CDR3 bases: TGTGCCATCAGTGAGGAGGGGGCGTACTATGGCTACACCTTC.

The rearrangement joins TRBV7-2 to TRBJ2-7, with D maybe TRBD1 (6 bases). This CDR3 spans 15 amino acids. Germline assignment: CDR1 SGHTA and CDR2 FQGNSA. Trimming stripped 6 bases from V and 8 bases from J, with 23 bases between. The CDR3 sequence: CASRQSGAEQPQQYF. The CDR3 bases are TGTGCCAGCAGGCAGTCAGGGGCTGAGCAGCCCCAGCAGTACTTC.

The rearrangement links TRBV20-1 to TRBJ2-7, with TRBD2 as a possible D gene (6 bases). The CDR3 contains 15 residues. Trimming removed 6 bases at V and 1 base at J, with 19 bases between. The germline V gene has CDR1 DFQATT and CDR2 SNEGSKA (reference sequence). In DNA form, the CDR3 reads TGCAGTGCCTCCTATCCCCGGGACTTTTCCTACGAGCAGTACTTC. Translating gives CSASYPRDFSYEQYF.

The chain uses TRBV2 and TRBJ1-5; D is unresolved. Trimming pared 5 bases from V and 12 bases from J, leaving 17 bases between. Germline loops: CDR1 SNHLY, CDR2 FYNNEI. There are 13 residues in the CDR3. CDR3 coding DNA: TGTGCCAGCAGTTACACCACTGGCCCCATCCAGCATTTT. This codes for CASSYTTGPIQHF. The whole variable domain, remainder taken from reference TRBV2 and TRBJ1-5, is EPEVTQTPSHQVTQMGQEVILRCVPISNHLYFYWYRQILGQKVEFLVSFYNNEISEKSEIFDDQFSVERPDGSNFTLKIRSTKLEDSAMYFCASSYTTGPIQHFGDGTRLSIL.

This clonotype has at least ten counts. V gene TRBV5-4 combines with J gene TRBJ2-7; TRBD1 matches 10 bases. J gave up 1 base and V 5 bases, and 0 bases lay outside the gene matches. This CDR3 region has 13 residues. Germline loops: CDR1 SGHNT, CDR2 YYREEE (reference sequence). The chain's CDR3 is CASRDRGSYEQYF. The CDR3 nucleotides read TGTGCCAGCAGGGACAGGGGGTCCTACGAGCAGTACTTC.

The genes are TRBV5-1 and TRBJ2-7, with 7 nucleotides matching TRBD2. The CDR3 totals 16 residues. V dropped 4 bases and J dropped 5; count of bases not matched to a gene: 15. The germline V gene encodes CDR1 SGHRS and CDR2 YFSETQ. The CDR3 loop reads CASSQLPAGKAHEQYF. In DNA, the CDR3 is TGCGCCAGCAGCCAACTTCCAGCGGGGAAGGCCCACGAGCAGTACTTC.

CDR3 loop: CSARESGTETQYF. Here the CDR3 DNA reads TGCAGTGCTAGAGAGTCCGGGACAGAGACCCAGTACTTC. V gene TRBV20-1 combines with J gene TRBJ2-5; either TRBD1 or TRBD2 may supply D (5 bases each). V was cut by 0 bases and J by 4 bases, with 9 bases left in between. The CDR3 spans 13 residues. The germline gives CDR1 DFQATT, CDR2 SNEGSKA (reference sequence).

Concerning this clonotype itself: A clone one base away is much larger, so this may be a read error. Since the CDR3 does not end with the conserved phenylalanine or tryptophan, this likely comes from a read error. The gene calls are TRBV15 and TRBJ2-7; D gene ambiguous. Per germline, CDR1 LNHNV and CDR2 YYDKDF (reference sequence). CDR3 length: 14 residues. Trimming took 0 bases from V and 1 from J, leaving 7 bases between them. CDR3 protein: CATSRDIGSYEQYL. DNA of the CDR3: TGTGCCACCAGCAGAGATATCGGTTCCTACGAGCAGTACCTC.

This clonotype has only a few counts. The V and J genes are TRBV4-1 and TRBJ1-6, with 7 bases that match TRBD1. V lost 1 base and J lost 2; bases outside the gene matches: 5. In germline, CDR1 is MGHRA, CDR2 YSYEKL. The CDR3 has 17 residues. The chain's CDR3 is CASSQGQGGTYNSPLHF. CDR3 sequence (DNA): TGCGCCAGCAGCCAAGGACAGGGAGGGACCTATAATTCACCCCTCCACTTT.

The J gene is TRBJ2-7, the V gene TRBV29-1; D is unresolved. Per germline, CDR1 SQVTM and CDR2 ANQGSEA. V lost 4 bases to trimming and J lost 5 bases, with 9 bases between them. This CDR3 is 11 amino acids long. CDR3 sequence (DNA): TGCAGCGTTGTATGGGGTAACGAGCAGTACTTC. This sequence encodes CSVVWGNEQYF.

This clonotype showed up many times. This chain joins TRBV29-1 and TRBJ2-5; TRBD2 is a possible D gene (6 bases). The germline V gene has CDR1 SQVTM and CDR2 ANQGSEA. The germline V and J ends were trimmed by 4 bases and 3 bases, with 12 bases remaining between them. CDR3 length: 13 residues. The CDR3 loop is CSVVGGGEETQYF. In nucleotides, the CDR3 is TGCAGCGTTGTGGGAGGAGGCGAAGAGACCCAGTACTTC.

J is TRBJ1-6 and V is TRBV2; tentative D call: TRBD1 (5 bases). The length of the CDR3 is 13 residues. The germline CDR1 and CDR2 sequences are SNHLY and FYNNEI. The ends were cut back, 0 bases at V and 10 bases at J, with 7 bases in the middle. CDR3 sequence (DNA): TGTGCCAGCAGTGAAGCCAGGGACTCACCCCTCCACTTT. This sequence encodes CASSEARDSPLHF.

The gene calls are TRBV25-1 and TRBJ2-7; the D gene could be TRBD1 or TRBD2 (5 bases each). The CDR3 extends over 12 amino acids. The germline gives CDR1 MGHDK, CDR2 SYGVNS. CDR3 sequence (DNA): TGTGGGGCCACGGGACCCCTTAACGAGCAGTACTTC. This translates into CGATGPLNEQYF.

The chain combines TRBV10-3 with TRBJ1-2; the match to TRBD1 covers 9 bases. The germline V gene has CDR1 ENHRY and CDR2 SYGVKD. The CDR3 has 13 amino acids. Germline trimming cut 8 bases from V and 4 bases from J; bases unmatched to any gene: 5. CDR3: CAIGGTGIYGYTF. The DNA of the CDR3 is TGTGCCATCGGGGGGACAGGGATCTATGGCTACACCTTC.

The sample holds a few counts of this clonotype. This chain uses TRBV7-3 with TRBJ2-7; D is perhaps TRBD1 (6 bases). The ends were cut back, 3 bases at V and 0 bases at J, with 12 bases in the middle. Germline-derived CDR1 and CDR2 are SGHTA and FQGTGA. The CDR3 length is 15 residues. CDR3 DNA: TGTGCCAGCAGCTTTCTACAGGGAAGCTCCTACGAGCAGTACTTC. Translated: CASSFLQGSSYEQYF.

The rearrangement joins TRBV29-1 to TRBJ1-2, with D perhaps matching TRBD1 (6 bases). V shed 1 base and J shed 8 bases, with 14 bases lying between them. The CDR3 totals 13 residues. In germline, CDR1 is SQVTM, CDR2 ANQGSEA. This CDR3 reads CSVEVGGAGGYTF. Written as DNA, the CDR3 is TGCAGCGTTGAAGTGGGGGGGGCTGGAGGCTACACCTTC.

Ten or more counts support this clonotype. The chain combines TRBV29-1 with TRBJ2-7; D is possibly TRBD1 (6 bases). From germline, CDR1 is SQVTM and CDR2 ANQGSEA. The germline V and J ends were trimmed by 2 bases and 4 bases, with 12 bases remaining between them. This CDR3 has 13 amino acids. The CDR3 DNA is TGCAGCGTTGAAAGTGACAGGAGTTACGAGCAGTACTTC. This gives the protein CSVESDRSYEQYF.

This clonotype has a handful of counts. J is TRBJ2-7 and V is TRBV10-1, with D unclear. The V end was cut by 9 bases, the J end by 3 bases, with 12 bases between. Germline values: CDR1 WNHNN, CDR2 SYGVQD (reference sequence). The CDR3 sequence is 12 residues long. The CDR3 region has the DNA TGCGCCAGGCCAATGAGATTCTACGAGCAGTACTTC. The encoded protein is CARPMRFYEQYF.

This clonotype was seen many times. The rearrangement joins TRBV7-2 to TRBJ2-7; TRBD1 matches at 8 bases. The length of the CDR3 is 15 residues. Trimming removed 4 bases from V and 1 base from J; junction bases left unmatched: 6. Germline V gene sequence: CDR1 SGHTA, CDR2 FQGNSA. As DNA, the CDR3 is TGTGCCAGCAGCTGGGGGACAGGCCTATCCTACGAGCAGTACTTC. Translating it yields CASSWGTGLSYEQYF.

This clonotype was detected ten times or more. This chain connects TRBV19 to TRBJ1-1, with D unclear. In germline, CDR1 is LNHDA, CDR2 SQIVND (reference sequence). V was cut by 3 bases and J by 5 bases, with 10 bases left in between. This CDR3 comprises 13 residues. As DNA, the CDR3 is TGTGCCAGTAGTATGCTGGCGACGACTGAAGCTTTCTTT. It codes for CASSMLATTEAFF.

The gene calls are TRBV2 and TRBJ2-2, with 7 nucleotides matching TRBD1. After removal of 3 bases from V and 6 bases from J, the junction contained 4 bases not matched to a gene. The CDR3 covers 14 residues. Germline CDR1 and CDR2: SNHLY and FYNNEI. The CDR3 here is CASSEGRGSGELFF. In nucleotides, the CDR3 is TGTGCCAGCAGTGAGGGCAGGGGGTCCGGGGAGCTGTTTTTT.

The chain employs TRBV29-1 and TRBJ1-2, with D maybe TRBD1 (6 bases). The V end lost 7 bases, the J end lost 7 bases, and 22 bases lay between the germline ends. Germline CDR1 is SQVTM and CDR2 is ANQGSEA. The CDR3 runs to 14 residues. DNA of the CDR3: TGCAGCGCAGGGGCTTCCGGGGATCAATCTGGCTACACCTTC. Protein sequence: CSAGASGDQSGYTF.

The sample holds many counts of this clonotype. J is TRBJ2-7 and V is TRBV20-1; D perhaps matches TRBD1 (6 bases). Trimming pared 4 bases from V and 2 bases from J, leaving 12 bases between. The CDR3 sequence is 13 residues long. Germline values: CDR1 DFQATT, CDR2 SNEGSKA (reference sequence). CDR3 protein: CSANGPGAYEQYF. CDR3 nucleotides: TGCAGTGCTAATGGCCCAGGGGCCTACGAGCAGTACTTC.

As to this clonotype: Here the CDR3 omits its conserved ending phenylalanine or tryptophan, so a read error is the likely source. The V gene is TRBV20-1, the J gene TRBJ2-7; possible D gene TRBD2, 5 bases. V was shortened by 1 base and J by 6 bases, with 10 bases between the two germline ends. CDR1 and CDR2 from the germline V gene are DFQATT and SNEGSKA (reference sequence). The CDR3 consists of 12 residues. CDR3 coding DNA: TGCAGTGCTAGAGGGTCTAGCCCCGAGCAGTACCTC. Encoded protein: CSARGSSPEQYL.

This clonotype has only a few counts. The chain is built from TRBV4-2 and TRBJ2-6; D ambiguous. Germline values: CDR1 LGHNA, CDR2 YNFKEQ. The CDR3 sequence is 16 residues long. V was trimmed by 0 bases and J by 0 bases, leaving 6 bases between them. CDR3 sequence: CASSQDPTSGANVLTF. CDR3 nucleotides: TGTGCCAGCAGCCAAGACCCCACCTCTGGGGCCAACGTCCTGACTTTC.

In the case of this clonotype: Just one base apart from a much larger clone, this may be a read error. The chain combines TRBV7-2 with TRBJ1-1; maybe TRBD1 (5 bases). CDR3 length: 13 residues. V lost 8 bases, J lost 1 base, and 11 bases lay in between. CDR1 and CDR2 from the germline V gene are SGHTA and FQGNSA. The CDR3 DNA follows: TGTGCCAGCTGGGGACTGAGGAACACTGAAGCTTTCTTT. Its protein is CASWGLRNTEAFF. The full variable domain, with the rest looked up from reference TRBV7-2 and TRBJ1-1, is GAGVSQSPSNKVTEKGKDVELRCDPISGHTALYWYRQSLGQGLEFLIYFQGNSAPDKSGLPSDRFSAERTGGSVSTLTIQRTQQEDSAVYLCASWGLRNTEAFFGQGTRLTVV.